This paragraph reports one TCR beta chain. This clonotype was seen at least ten times. Its recognized antigen is unknown. Base qualities are missing; no much larger clone stands one base away. This sample was taken from a study of response to subunit inactivated influenza vaccine (dated by TCRdb to between 2018 and 2020). For the study in its entirety: Deep quantitative T cell receptor repertoire profiling was used in the study to track responses to a trivalent subunit inactivated influenza vaccine.

The paper as a whole reports these results and caveats: The authors proposed that each seasonal influenza vaccination may bring in only a limited number of new T cells.

To prepare the library, RT-PCR was applied. TCRdb records Illumina HiSeq 2500 as the sequencer. TCRdb trimmed the raw reads at Q25, called clones with MiXCR and kept productive beta chains. All rows with the same CDR3 protein become a single entry with the most common DNA and genes. The sample contains about 830,000 distinct CDR3 sequences, around 18% of them found a single time. Of the sample, about 11% is held by the ten largest clones. V lost 2 bases and J lost 14 bases; the stretch between them is 16 bases long. In the germline V gene, CDR1 corresponds to MNHEY and CDR2 to SVGAGI. From the cysteine through the phenylalanine, the CDR3 covers 13 amino acids. Of the read, only the CDR3 DNA is kept; its 39 bases are in frame from base 1.

Recombination connected TRBV6-5 to TRBJ2-1; confidence is insufficient to name the D gene. This clonotype was obtained from a man between 50 and 59 years old who received an inactivated influenza vaccine. Donor details come from another sample of the same person, matched by shared clones. Sequencing used PBMCs from blood, obtained less than 6 days after vaccination. The CDR3 protein sequence reads: CASSYHNPPLEFF. The nucleotide sequence reads TGTGCCAGCAGTTACCATAACCCCCCTTTAGAGTTCTTC.